This TCR beta chain is drawn from a study of Ad26.COV2.S vaccination and SARS-CoV-2 variants. Turning to the study itself: Ad26.COV2.S, an intramuscular injection, was given once or twice 56 days apart.

The CDR3 covers 13 residues. CDR1 and CDR2 from the germline V gene are SGHNT and YYREEE (reference sequence). Losses at the gene ends were 4 bases for V and 12 bases for J; bases not matched to a gene: 6. Findings and caveats of the study: Using TCR breadth and depth analyses may have led to underestimated total T cell responses. Vaccine and placebo recipients had similar non-spike TCR breadth.

Clones were sequenced by immunoSEQ multiplex PCR, and TCRdb holds only the in-frame ones, with some missing. The table has about 400,000 clones, roughly four fifths seen once; the top ten hold roughly 7.4%. About this clone: The antigen remains undetermined.

Treatment meaning: 15 to 20 received Ad26.COV2.S at low or high dose, single or two shots; about five received placebo; per-sample allocation not given. Sample collection was performed on day 63 after the first vaccine or placebo injection. The clonotype comes from a person aged 18-65 years who received the Ad26.COV2.S COVID-19 vaccine or a placebo. The input for sequencing was peripheral blood, taken in a trial of Ad26.COV2.S vaccine versus placebo. The chain has TRBV5-4 and TRBJ2-1, with 11 bases matching TRBD2. CDR3 DNA sequence: TGTGCCAGCAGCGACACTAGCGGGAGAGGGCAGTTCTTC. This sequence encodes CASSDTSGRGQFF.